This T cell receptor beta chain stems from a study of cytomegalovirus exposure and HLA in healthy donors. Primers included in the PCR were 60 Vbeta and 13 Jbeta primers. The assay was immunoSEQ multiplex PCR, and TCRdb's table has in-frame clones only and misses some. The sample contains roughly 150,000 clones, 79% of which appear only once. Overall study results and limits: Equally common other TCR beta chains were less clonally expanded than HLA-associated ones, a later analysis found.

With regard to this clone: Its antigen is not identified.

Germline V gives CDR1 SGHRS, CDR2 YFSETQ. This CDR3 comprises 16 residues. The V gene lost 2 bases and the J gene lost 2 bases, with 15 bases spanning the gap. Source material: PBMCs. This TCR was sampled from a man aged 35-49 years in good health and CMV-seropositive. The chain couples TRBV5-1 to TRBJ2-3; possibly TRBD2 for D (5 bases). DNA for the CDR3: TGCGCCAGCAGCTTACCCCGACTAAGTTTCACAGATACGCAGTATTTT. Its translation is CASSLPRLSFTDTQYF.